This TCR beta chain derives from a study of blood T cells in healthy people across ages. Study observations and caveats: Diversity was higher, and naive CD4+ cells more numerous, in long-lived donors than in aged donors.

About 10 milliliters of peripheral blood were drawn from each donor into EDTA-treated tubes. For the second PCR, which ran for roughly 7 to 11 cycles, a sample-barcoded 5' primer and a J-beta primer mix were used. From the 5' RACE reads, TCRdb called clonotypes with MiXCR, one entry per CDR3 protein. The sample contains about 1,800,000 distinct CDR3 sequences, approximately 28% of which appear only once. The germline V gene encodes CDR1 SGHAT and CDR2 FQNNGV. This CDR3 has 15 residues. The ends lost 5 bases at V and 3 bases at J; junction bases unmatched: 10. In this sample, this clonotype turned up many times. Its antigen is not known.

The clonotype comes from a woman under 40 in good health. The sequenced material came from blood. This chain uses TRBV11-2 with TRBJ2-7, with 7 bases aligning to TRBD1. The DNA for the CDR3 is TGTGCCAGCAGCACCTACAGGGGCTCAAGCTACGAGCAGTACTTC. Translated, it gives CASSTYRGSSYEQYF.